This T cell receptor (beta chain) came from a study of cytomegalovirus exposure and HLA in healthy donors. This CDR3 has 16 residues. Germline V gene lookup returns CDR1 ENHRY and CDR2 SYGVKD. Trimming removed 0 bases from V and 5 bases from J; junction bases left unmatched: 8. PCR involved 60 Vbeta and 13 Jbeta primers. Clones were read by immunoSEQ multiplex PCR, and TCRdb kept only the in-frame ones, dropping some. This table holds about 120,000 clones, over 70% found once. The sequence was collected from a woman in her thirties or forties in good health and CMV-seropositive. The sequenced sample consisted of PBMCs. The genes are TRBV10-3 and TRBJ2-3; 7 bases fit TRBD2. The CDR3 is CAISESIAGEVDTQYF. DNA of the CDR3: TGTGCCATCAGTGAGTCGATCGCGGGAGAGGTAGATACGCAGTATTTT.